This T cell receptor beta chain originates from a study of blood T cells in healthy people across ages. The CDR3 totals 14 residues. CDR1 and CDR2 from the germline V gene are LGHNT and FRNRAP. Then a second PCR, running about 6 to 12 cycles, was carried out with a sample-barcoded 5' primer and a J-beta primer mix. TCRdb processed the 5' RACE reads anew with MiXCR; each CDR3 protein has one entry. This repertoire shows around 990,000 distinct CDR3 sequences, more than 30% found once; its top ten account for around 13%. As concerns this clonotype: One junction end disagrees with the germline gene, perhaps due to a read error.

The V call is TRBV12-5, the J call TRBJ2-1; the D call may be TRBD1 or TRBD2 (5 bases each). The sequencing input was blood. This clonotype originated in a man between 18 and 29 years old in good health. In DNA, the CDR3 is TGTACTAGTGGTTTCGCAAATGAGGACAATGAGCAGATCTTC. Protein: CTSGFANEDNEQIF.